The 23 T cell receptor beta chains given below trace back to one sample, sequenced in a study of neoadjuvant anti-PD-1 for oral cavity cancer. Only in-frame clones appear in the TCRdb table, and some are missing; sequencing was by immunoSEQ multiplex PCR. The sample has approximately 11,000 clones, roughly half seen once; the top ten hold around a quarter. The sample in question was tumor tissue, obtained before nivolumab (anti-PD-1) treatment. Every receptor here comes from a person aged 40 to 85 with oral cavity squamous cell carcinoma.

The V call is TRBV2, the J call TRBJ2-7, with unresolved D. Germline values: CDR1 SNHLY, CDR2 FYNNEI. The CDR3 has 14 amino acids. The V end was cut by 8 bases, the J end by 0 bases, with 14 bases between. DNA of the CDR3: TGTGCCAGCCACCCCGGAAGATCCTCCTACGAGCAGTACTTC. Translated: CASHPGRSSYEQYF. The full variable domain, with the rest looked up from reference TRBV2 and TRBJ2-7, is EPEVTQTPSHQVTQMGQEVILRCVPISNHLYFYWYRQILGQKVEFLVSFYNNEISEKSEIFDDQFSVERPDGSNFTLKIRSTKLEDSAMYFCASHPGRSSYEQYFGPGTRLTVT.

The DNA of the CDR3 is TGCGCCAGCAGCTTGGCCGTGATAGGGGGCGGCCTTCAAGAGACCCAGTACTTC. Translating gives CASSLAVIGGGLQETQYF. This chain joins TRBV5-1 and TRBJ2-5, with TRBD1 identical over 7 bases. The V gene end was trimmed by 0 bases and the J gene end by 2 bases; junction bases not matched to a gene: 13. Germline V gene sequence: CDR1 SGHRS, CDR2 YFSETQ. CDR3 size: 18 residues.

This chain uses TRBV19 with TRBJ1-2; D unclear. V lost 5 bases and J 3 bases, leaving 10 bases between the germline ends. The CDR3 spans 13 residues. CDR1 and CDR2 (germline): LNHDA, SQIVND (reference sequence). CDR3 in amino acids: CASSPARDYGYTF. DNA of the CDR3: TGTGCCAGTAGTCCCGCCCGGGACTATGGCTACACCTTC.

The rearrangement uses TRBV19 and TRBJ2-5; D is tentatively TRBD1 or TRBD2 (5 bases each). CDR1 and CDR2 from the germline V gene are LNHDA and SQIVND (reference sequence). The CDR3 spans 15 residues. Deletions cut 4 bases from V and 3 bases from J, with 15 bases between. CDR3 nucleotide sequence: TGTGCCAGTAGTAACCGCCCGGGGCTAGAAGAGACCCAGTACTTC. This translates into CASSNRPGLEETQYF.

V usage is TRBV5-5 and J usage is TRBJ1-2, with TRBD1 matching 7 bases. The CDR3 covers 15 residues. The ends lost 4 bases at V and 5 bases at J; junction bases unmatched: 11. Per the germline V gene, CDR1 is SGHKS and CDR2 is YYEKEE (reference sequence). In nucleotides, the CDR3 is TGTGCCAGCAGCCCGTCGGGACAGCAACGTTATGGCTACACCTTC. The encoded protein is CASSPSGQQRYGYTF.

This chain connects TRBV11-2 to TRBJ1-1, with D unclear. V dropped 0 bases and J dropped 1 base, with 3 bases sitting between them. CDR3 length: 13 residues. The germline V gene has CDR1 SGHAT and CDR2 FQNNGV. The CDR3 nucleotides are TGTGCCAGCAGCTTAGAAAGGAACACTGAAGCTTTCTTT. This translates into CASSLERNTEAFF.

The chain has TRBV5-6 and TRBJ2-7; 7 bases match TRBD1. The germline gives CDR1 SGHDT, CDR2 YYEEEE. CDR3 size: 14 residues. V lost 1 base to trimming and J lost 8 bases; unmatched junction nucleotides: 9. CDR3 residues: CASSLRQGVPKQYF. The CDR3 DNA follows: TGTGCCAGCAGCTTGCGTCAGGGGGTTCCTAAGCAGTACTTC.

The CDR3 sequence: CASTGGTGGIEAFF. As DNA, the CDR3 is TGTGCCAGCACCGGCGGGACAGGGGGCATTGAAGCTTTCTTT. The genes are TRBV28 and TRBJ1-1; the match to TRBD1 covers 12 bases. This CDR3 is built from 14 residues. J was trimmed by 7 bases and V by 7 bases; bases with no gene match: 7. Germline lookup yields CDR1 MDHEN and CDR2 SYDVKM.

The J gene is TRBJ2-1, the V gene TRBV7-8, with 8 bases identical to TRBD2. CDR3 length equals 16 residues. Germline CDR1 is SGHVS and CDR2 is FQNEAQ. After removal of 1 base from V and 7 bases from J, the junction contained 9 bases not matched to a gene. CDR3 sequence (DNA): TGTGCCAGCAGCTTAGGAGGCGGGGGGCCCTTGAATGAGCAGTTCTTC. Its translation: CASSLGGGGPLNEQFF.

The V gene is TRBV27, the J gene TRBJ2-5, with 12 bases lining up with TRBD2. The CDR3 totals 18 residues. CDR1 is MNHEY, CDR2 SMNVEV, per germline (reference sequence). Trimming took 6 bases from V and 4 from J; bases not matched to a gene: 15. In DNA, the CDR3 is TGTGCCAGCAGCCCCCCTTCGGGGCTAGCGGGGGGGCGAGAGACCCAGTACTTC. Translated: CASSPPSGLAGGRETQYF.

This clone has only a few counts. The rearrangement links TRBV10-3 to TRBJ1-1, with TRBD1 as a possible D gene (5 bases). Trimming removed 3 bases from V and 1 base from J, with 9 bases in between. Germline CDR1 is ENHRY and CDR2 is SYGVKD. The CDR3 runs to 14 residues. DNA of the CDR3: TGTGCCATCAGTGACCGGGGGAAGAACACTGAAGCTTTCTTT. Protein product: CAISDRGKNTEAFF.

The rearrangement joins TRBV5-1 to TRBJ2-7; possibly TRBD1 or TRBD2 for D (5 bases each). Trimming stripped 1 base from V and 3 bases from J, with 11 bases between. The CDR3 spans 14 residues. Germline V gene data show CDR1 as SGHRS and CDR2 as YFSETQ. CDR3 loop: CASSLSGGGYEQYF. CDR3 bases: TGCGCCAGCAGCTTGTCTGGGGGTGGCTACGAGCAGTACTTC.

In its sample, this clone is medium-sized. The rearrangement uses TRBV4-1 and TRBJ1-1; D remains ambiguous. This CDR3 is built from 15 residues. With 1 base removed from V and 1 base from J, the gap between germline ends came to 10 bases. Per germline, CDR1 MGHRA and CDR2 YSYEKL. The CDR3 nucleotides are TGCGCCAGCAGCCAAGTAGAGTTATCGAACACTGAAGCTTTCTTT. This encodes CASSQVELSNTEAFF.

V gene TRBV19 combines with J gene TRBJ1-2; 9 bases fit TRBD1. Unmatched junction bases numbered 12, after V lost 7 bases and J lost 0 bases. Germline lookup yields CDR1 LNHDA and CDR2 SQIVND (reference sequence). The CDR3 is 17 residues long. The CDR3 here is CASIDPARDRANYGYTF. CDR3 sequence (DNA): TGTGCCAGTATTGACCCCGCCCGGGACAGGGCTAACTATGGCTACACCTTC.

The chain is built from TRBV28 and TRBJ2-2, with 9 positions matching TRBD2. V shed 5 bases and J 6 bases; nucleotides not matched to a gene: 22. Germline values: CDR1 MDHEN, CDR2 SYDVKM. This CDR3 has 20 amino acids. DNA of the CDR3: TGTGCCAGCAGTCCCCCGGGGAGTAGCGGGGGTTTAGTGTGGGCCGGGGAGCTGTTTTTT. Its translation: CASSPPGSSGGLVWAGELFF.

CDR3 sequence: CASSERAGRQFF. The CDR3 region has the DNA TGTGCCAGCAGTGAACGAGCGGGTAGACAGTTCTTC. The chain uses TRBV2 and TRBJ2-1; the D gene is possibly TRBD2 (6 bases). Trimming removed 2 bases at V and 13 bases at J, with 12 bases between. CDR1 and CDR2 from the germline V gene are SNHLY and FYNNEI. The CDR3 loop spans 12 amino acids. Variable domain in full (rest from reference TRBV2 and TRBJ2-1): EPEVTQTPSHQVTQMGQEVILRCVPISNHLYFYWYRQILGQKVEFLVSFYNNEISEKSEIFDDQFSVERPDGSNFTLKIRSTKLEDSAMYFCASSERAGRQFFGPGTRLTVL.

The chain joins TRBV7-9 to TRBJ2-1, with 8 bases lining up with TRBD1. Unmatched junction bases numbered 9, after V lost 5 bases and J lost 6 bases. Germline V gene lookup returns CDR1 SEHNR and CDR2 FQNEAQ (reference sequence). This CDR3 spans 15 amino acids. CDR3 sequence reads: CASSHRTGLINEQFF. Here the CDR3 DNA reads TGTGCCAGCAGCCACAGGACAGGGTTGATCAATGAGCAGTTCTTC.

The V and J genes are TRBV12-1 and TRBJ2-1; the table's D gene call, TRBD2, was not cross checked with the DNA. TRBV12-1 is an annotated pseudogene. The CDR3 is made up of 14 amino acids. The CDR3 nucleotides read TGTGCCAGCAGTTTGCGAATTAGTAAGAATGAGCAGTTCTTC. It yields the protein CASSLRISKNEQFF.

The CDR3 DNA follows: TGTGCCAGCAGCTTAACAGGGGGCCGGGGGGACACTGAAGCTTTCTTT. Protein: CASSLTGGRGDTEAFF. The chain joins TRBV7-9 to TRBJ1-1, with 9 bases that match TRBD1. V gave up 2 bases and J gave up 3 bases; unmatched junction bases: 7. The CDR3 has 16 amino acids. The germline CDR1 and CDR2 sequences are SEHNR and FQNEAQ (reference sequence).

The chain combines TRBV5-8 with TRBJ2-7; no firm D call. The germline V gene has CDR1 SGHTS and CDR2 YDEGEE. The CDR3 extends over 11 amino acids. The V end was cut by 0 bases, the J end by 4 bases, with 2 bases between. The CDR3 DNA reads as TGTGCCAGCAGCTTGGGTTACGAGCAGTACTTC. Translated: CASSLGYEQYF.

By share, this clone ranks as medium-sized. The chain combines TRBV5-6 with TRBJ1-4; D remains ambiguous. The CDR3 is 15 residues long. In germline, CDR1 is SGHDT, CDR2 YYEEEE. V lost 0 bases and J lost 3, with 9 bases in between. The CDR3 region is CASSLAEAANEKLFF. DNA of the CDR3: TGTGCCAGCAGCTTGGCCGAGGCGGCTAATGAAAAACTGTTTTTT.

The chain recombines TRBV7-8 with TRBJ1-2; D remains unclear. Trimming shortened V by 1 base and J by 6 bases, and 12 bases separated the two germline ends. CDR1 SGHVS and CDR2 FQNEAQ come from the germline V gene. The CDR3 contains 14 residues. Written as DNA, the CDR3 is TGTGCCAGCAGCTTAGAGGCTACCTGGGATGGCTACACCTTC. Translated, it gives CASSLEATWDGYTF.

The chain recombines TRBV19 with TRBJ2-7, with 7 bases matching TRBD1. The CDR3 extends over 14 amino acids. V was pared by 4 bases and J by 2 bases, with 5 bases of the junction left unmatched. Germline V lookup: CDR1 LNHDA, CDR2 SQIVND (reference sequence). Here the CDR3 DNA reads TGTGCCAGTAGTAGAAACAGGGGAGCCTACGAGCAGTACTTC. It yields the protein CASSRNRGAYEQYF.